The 30 T cell receptor beta chains below were found in one sample sequenced in a study of blood T cell repertoires in COVID-19. Repertoires were generated with immunoSEQ multiplex PCR, while TCRdb's copy carries only in-frame clones and drops some. The sample includes 150,000 to 200,000 clones, around 90% of them seen just once. The sequenced sample consisted of peripheral blood. The receptors here all came from a man in his fifties or sixties with acute or convalescent COVID-19.

The chain has TRBV27 and TRBJ2-7; D might be TRBD2 (6 bases). CDR3 length: 14 residues. Germline loops: CDR1 MNHEY, CDR2 SMNVEV (reference sequence). V gave up 5 bases and J gave up 5 bases, with 16 bases separating them. Written as DNA, the CDR3 is TGTGCCAGCAGTGCCCCGGGACTGGGGCACGAGCAGTACTTC. Translated: CASSAPGLGHEQYF.

This clone was recorded only once. This chain joins TRBV7-8 and TRBJ2-7, with D perhaps matching TRBD2 (5 bases). Deletions cut 0 bases from V and 0 bases from J, with 12 bases between. Germline values: CDR1 SGHVS, CDR2 FQNEAQ. CDR3 length: 16 amino acids. The CDR3 DNA sequence: TGTGCCAGCAGCTTAGCGCCTCGTGGGAGCTCCTACGAGCAGTACGTC. This sequence encodes CASSLAPRGSSYEQYV.

The chain carries TRBV10-3 and TRBJ2-7; 8 bases align to TRBD1. V lost 8 bases and J lost 0; bases outside the gene matches: 3. Per germline, CDR1 ENHRY and CDR2 SYGVKD. CDR3 length: 13 amino acids. CDR3: CAIGTGSSYEQYV. CDR3 DNA: TGTGCCATCGGGACAGGAAGCTCCTACGAGCAGTACGTC.

CDR3 sequence (DNA): TGTGCCAGCACCCGGACAGGGGATTCCTACGAGCAGTACGTC. This translates into CASTRTGDSYEQYV. The rearrangement joins TRBV28 to TRBJ2-7; TRBD1 matches 9 bases. Trimming removed 7 bases from V and 1 base from J; junction bases left unmatched: 5. The germline CDR1 and CDR2 sequences are MDHEN and SYDVKM. This CDR3 contains 14 residues.

CDR3 coding DNA: TGTGCCAGCGGTCTTCTCCGACAGGGGACCTACGAGCAGTACTTC. Translating gives CASGLLRQGTYEQYF. J is TRBJ2-7 and V is TRBV27; TRBD1 matches 8 bases. V trimming: 8 bases; J trimming: 2 bases; junction bases outside the gene matches: 11. CDR3 length: 15 amino acids. In germline, CDR1 is MNHEY, CDR2 SMNVEV (reference sequence).

The V gene is TRBV11-2, the J gene TRBJ1-1, with D perhaps matching TRBD1 (5 bases). The CDR3 totals 15 residues. V shed 0 bases and J shed 3 bases, with 11 bases lying between them. Germline V CDR1 and CDR2: SGHAT, FQNNGV. The DNA for the CDR3 is TGTGCCAGCAGCTTAGAGCGCAGGGAGGACACTGAAGCTTTCTTT. This sequence encodes CASSLERREDTEAFF.

V and J are TRBV7-6 and TRBJ1-3; weak D call: TRBD1 (5 bases). V lost 0 bases, J lost 0 bases, and 6 bases lay in between. There are 15 residues in the CDR3. Germline V gives CDR1 SGHVS, CDR2 FNYEAQ. CDR3 sequence: CASSLAGVSGNTIYF. The DNA for the CDR3 is TGTGCCAGCAGCTTAGCAGGGGTCTCTGGAAACACCATATATTTT.

The V and J genes are TRBV30 and TRBJ2-2, with TRBD2 identical over 16 bases. Germline V CDR1 and CDR2: GTSNPN, SVGIG (reference sequence). V shed 1 base, J shed 6 bases, and the junction held 8 bases outside the gene matches. There are 18 residues in the CDR3. CDR3 sequence: CAWSEWGLAGGLPGELFF. The CDR3 region has the DNA TGTGCCTGGAGTGAATGGGGACTAGCGGGAGGGCTTCCCGGGGAGCTGTTTTTT.

This chain joins TRBV28 and TRBJ1-2, with TRBD1 matching over 8 bases. CDR3 length equals 12 residues. Germline-derived CDR1 and CDR2 are MDHEN and SYDVKM. V lost 8 bases to trimming and J lost 4 bases; unmatched junction nucleotides: 3. CDR3 DNA: TGTGCCAGCGAGGGACAGGTCTATGGCTACACCTTC. It translates to CASEGQVYGYTF.

The chain carries TRBV3-1 (or the pseudogene TRBV3-2) and TRBJ2-7; 13 bases map to TRBD2. Germline V gene lookup returns CDR1 LGHDT and CDR2 YNNKEL (reference sequence). V lost 4 bases to trimming and J lost 4 bases; unmatched junction nucleotides: 4. The CDR3 covers 15 residues. The CDR3 protein is CASSLWTSGSYEQYF. The DNA for the CDR3 is TGTGCCAGCAGCCTTTGGACTAGCGGGAGTTACGAGCAGTACTTC.

The chain carries TRBV30 and TRBJ1-1; tentative D call: TRBD1 (5 bases). The ends were cut back, 1 base at V and 3 bases at J, with 6 bases in the middle. This CDR3 comprises 12 residues. Germline V gene sequence: CDR1 GTSNPN, CDR2 SVGIG (reference sequence). The CDR3 DNA follows: TGTGCCTGGAGTGCAGGGTACACTGAAGCTTTCTTT. This translates into CAWSAGYTEAFF.

The gene calls are TRBV28 and TRBJ1-1, with TRBD1 matching over 10 bases. Trimming removed 3 bases from V and 6 bases from J; junction bases left unmatched: 1. CDR1 is MDHEN, CDR2 SYDVKM, per germline. This CDR3 has 13 residues. This chain's CDR3 is CASSLGTGAEAFF. The CDR3 DNA reads TGTGCCAGCAGTTTGGGGACAGGGGCTGAAGCTTTCTTT.

J is TRBJ1-5 and V is TRBV19; D gene ambiguous. The CDR3 has 14 amino acids. CDR1 and CDR2 from the germline V gene are LNHDA and SQIVND (reference sequence). V shed 3 bases and J shed 5 bases, with 11 bases lying between them. CDR3 nucleotides: TGTGCCAGTAGTATTTCCGGGAGGGATCAGCCCCAGCATTTT. It codes for CASSISGRDQPQHF.

This chain connects TRBV11-2 to TRBJ1-1; a possible D gene is TRBD1 (6 bases). The V gene's germline CDR1 is SGHAT and CDR2 FQNNGV. The length of the CDR3 is 13 residues. The CDR3 DNA reads TGTGTAGGGGGGGTTGGTCCGGACACTGAAGCTTTCTTT. It is translated as CVGGVGPDTEAFF.

The gene calls are TRBV12-5 and TRBJ1-5; TRBD1 matches 7 bases. Germline V gene data show CDR1 as LGHNT and CDR2 as FRNRAP. Trimming removed 1 base from V and 2 bases from J; junction bases left unmatched: 8. This CDR3 is 17 amino acids long. The CDR3 DNA reads TGTGCTAGTGGTTTGGGCCCCTTAGACAGGGGCAATCAGCCCCAGCATTTT. Translating it yields CASGLGPLDRGNQPQHF.

This clone has more than one count but fewer than ten. The V gene is TRBV14, the J gene TRBJ1-1; weak D call: TRBD1 (6 bases). The CDR3 runs to 15 residues. Germline CDR1 and CDR2: SGHDN and FVKESK. V dropped 1 base and J dropped 1 base, with 10 bases sitting between them. This CDR3 is CASSQGRTENTEAFF. CDR3 nucleotide sequence: TGTGCCAGCAGCCAAGGGCGGACAGAGAACACTGAAGCTTTCTTT.

The chain has TRBV4-1 and TRBJ1-4; 8 bases are shared with TRBD1. In germline, CDR1 is MGHRA, CDR2 YSYEKL. The CDR3 loop spans 15 amino acids. With V trimmed by 3 bases and J by 3 bases, 3 bases remained unmatched. CDR3 region: CASSQQGAANEKLFF. CDR3 in DNA: TGCGCCAGCAGCCAGCAGGGGGCGGCTAATGAAAAACTGTTTTTT.

The chain uses TRBV7-8 and TRBJ2-3; D remains unclear. The CDR3 runs to 15 residues. Deletions cut 3 bases from V and 1 base from J, with 11 bases between. Germline CDR1 reads SGHVS; CDR2 reads FQNEAQ. CDR3 sequence reads: CASSFTMGGTDTQYF. The CDR3 DNA reads as TGTGCCAGCAGCTTCACAATGGGCGGCACAGATACGCAGTATTTT. The full variable domain, with the rest looked up from reference TRBV7-8 and TRBJ2-3, is GAGVSQSPRYKVAKRGQDVALRCDPISGHVSLFWYQQALGQGPEFLTYFQNEAQLDKSGLPSDRFFAERPEGSVSTLKIQRTQQEDSAVYLCASSFTMGGTDTQYFGPGTRLTVL.

CDR3 nucleotides: TGTGCCAGCAGCCGGAGACAGGGGGACACTGAAGCTTTCTTT. Translation: CASSRRQGDTEAFF. The rearrangement joins TRBV7-9 to TRBJ1-1, with TRBD1 matching 9 bases. The J segment lost 3 bases and the V segment lost 5 bases, leaving 4 bases of the junction unmatched. In germline, CDR1 is SEHNR, CDR2 FQNEAQ (reference sequence). This CDR3 contains 14 residues.

The V and J genes are TRBV19 and TRBJ1-5, with D maybe TRBD1 (5 bases). CDR3 length equals 16 residues. The V end lost 7 bases, the J end lost 5 bases, and 21 bases lay between the germline ends. CDR1 and CDR2 from the germline V gene are LNHDA and SQIVND (reference sequence). CDR3 loop: CASTPSGGALHQPQHF. The CDR3 region has the DNA TGTGCCAGTACCCCCTCGGGAGGGGCCCTCCATCAGCCCCAGCATTTT. Combining the CDR3 with reference TRBV19 and TRBJ1-5 gives the whole variable domain DGGITQSPKYLFRKEGQNVTLSCEQNLNHDAMYWYRQDPGQGLRLIYYSQIVNDFQKGDIAEGYSVSREKKESFPLTVTSAQKNPTAFYLCASTPSGGALHQPQHFGDGTRLSIL.

The chain uses TRBV11-3 and TRBJ2-1, with 12 positions matching TRBD2. The germline gives CDR1 SGHNT, CDR2 YENEEA. CDR3 length: 15 amino acids. V trimming: 1 base; J trimming: 8 bases; junction bases outside the gene matches: 3. CDR3 in DNA: TGTGCCAGCAGCTTAGGGACTAGCGGGACGGATGAGCAGTTCTTC. It codes for CASSLGTSGTDEQFF.

The genes are TRBV10-3 and TRBJ2-2; no reliable D call. From germline, CDR1 is ENHRY and CDR2 SYGVKD. V was clipped by 3 bases and J by 6 bases, with 2 bases between them. CDR3 length equals 11 residues. The CDR3 here is CAISDAGELFF. Written as DNA, the CDR3 is TGTGCCATCAGTGACGCCGGGGAGCTGTTTTTT.

V gene TRBV28 combines with J gene TRBJ1-4, with D maybe TRBD1 (6 bases). V was pared by 7 bases and J by 7 bases, with 16 bases between. CDR3 length equals 14 residues. Germline lookup yields CDR1 MDHEN and CDR2 SYDVKM. The DNA for the CDR3 is TGTGCCAGCAACCCAGGGGCGCGCGGTGAAAAACTGTTTTTT. Translated: CASNPGARGEKLFF.

This rearrangement joins TRBV9 to TRBJ2-2; 11 bases align to TRBD2. The germline V gene has CDR1 SGDLS and CDR2 YYNGEE. J lost 3 bases, V lost 4 bases, and 8 bases had no gene match. The CDR3 has 17 amino acids. CDR3 sequence: CASSPRASGGYTGELFF. Written as DNA, the CDR3 is TGTGCCAGCAGCCCTCGGGCTAGCGGGGGGTACACCGGGGAGCTGTTTTTT.

The V and J genes are TRBV4-1 and TRBJ1-4; TRBD1 matches 8 bases. The CDR3 is 16 amino acids. Per the germline V gene, CDR1 is MGHRA and CDR2 is YSYEKL. V gave up 0 bases and J gave up 7 bases; unmatched junction bases: 7. The CDR3 loop is CASSQDFAGGTEKLFF. The CDR3 coding sequence is TGCGCCAGCAGCCAAGATTTCGCAGGGGGCACTGAAAAACTGTTTTTT.

This chain uses TRBV21-1 with TRBJ1-2. TRBV21-1 corresponds to a pseudogene. The CDR3 has 14 residues. CDR3 DNA: TGTGCCAGCAGCAAAGAGGGGGGGTATGACGGCTACACCTTC. Its translation: CASSKEGGYDGYTF.

This clone was detected a few times. V is TRBV5-6 and J is TRBJ2-3, with a weak D call TRBD2 (5 bases). CDR1 SGHDT and CDR2 YYEEEE come from the germline V gene. Trimming pared 10 bases from V and 3 bases from J, leaving 15 bases between. The CDR3 runs 13 residues. The CDR3 loop is CAGSLQRTDTQYF. DNA of the CDR3: TGTGCCGGCTCGTTACAGCGGACAGATACGCAGTATTTT.

V is TRBV19 and J is TRBJ1-5; perhaps TRBD1 as D (5 bases). Trimming took 3 bases from V and 0 from J, leaving 15 bases between them. The V gene's germline CDR1 is LNHDA and CDR2 SQIVND (reference sequence). CDR3 length equals 17 residues. The CDR3: CASSIGGGATSNQPQHF. The DNA of the CDR3 is TGTGCCAGTAGTATTGGTGGTGGGGCCACTAGCAATCAGCCCCAGCATTTT.

The V call is TRBV7-2, the J call TRBJ1-2, with TRBD1 as a possible D gene (6 bases). The CDR3 has 14 residues. V was trimmed by 5 bases and J by 3 bases, leaving 13 bases between them. Germline CDR1 and CDR2: SGHTA and FQGNSA. The CDR3 bases are TGTGCCAGCAGCGTTTCGACAGGCCACTATGGCTACACCTTC. Protein sequence: CASSVSTGHYGYTF.

This clone was seen a few times. In nucleotides, the CDR3 is TGTGCCATCAGTGAGGGTCCGGGTGGGAGCAATCAGCCCCAGCATTTT. This sequence encodes CAISEGPGGSNQPQHF. V gene TRBV10-3 combines with J gene TRBJ1-5; no reliable D call. Looked up from germline, CDR1 is ENHRY and CDR2 is SYGVKD. V lost 2 bases, J lost 1 base, and 12 bases lay in between. The CDR3 is made up of 16 amino acids.